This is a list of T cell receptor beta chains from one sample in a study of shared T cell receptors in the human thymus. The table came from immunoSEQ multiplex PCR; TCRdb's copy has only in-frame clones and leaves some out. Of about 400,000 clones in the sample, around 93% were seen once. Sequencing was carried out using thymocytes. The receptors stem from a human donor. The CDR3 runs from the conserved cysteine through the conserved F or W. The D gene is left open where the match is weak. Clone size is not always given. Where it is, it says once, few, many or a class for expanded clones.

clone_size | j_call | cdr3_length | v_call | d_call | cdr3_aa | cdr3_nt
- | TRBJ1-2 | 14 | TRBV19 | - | CASSIPERLYGYTF | TGTGCCAGTAGTATCCCCGAGCGACTCTATGGCTACACCTTC
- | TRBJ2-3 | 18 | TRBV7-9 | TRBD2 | CASSLVLAGGLSTDTQYF | TGTGCCAGCAGCTTAGTCCTAGCGGGAGGGTTAAGCACAGATACGCAGTATTTT
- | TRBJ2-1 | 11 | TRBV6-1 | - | CASSFYNEQFF | TGTGCCAGCAGTTTTTACAATGAGCAGTTCTTC
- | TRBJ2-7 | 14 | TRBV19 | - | CASSMRRVYYEQYF | TGTGCCAGTAGTATGCGGAGGGTGTACTACGAGCAGTACTTC
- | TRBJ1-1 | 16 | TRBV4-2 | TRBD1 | CASSQGARGMDTEAFF | TGTGCCAGCAGCCAAGGGGCCAGGGGGATGGACACTGAAGCTTTCTTT
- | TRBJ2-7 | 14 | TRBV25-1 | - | CASMPRAHSYEQYF | TGTGCCAGCATGCCGAGGGCCCACTCCTACGAGCAGTACTTC
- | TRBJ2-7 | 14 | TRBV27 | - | CASRMEGAAYEQYF | TGTGCCAGCAGAATGGAGGGGGCCGCTTACGAGCAGTACTTC
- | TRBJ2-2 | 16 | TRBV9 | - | CASSVRPGRHTGELFF | TGTGCCAGCAGCGTACGTCCGGGACGGCACACCGGGGAGCTGTTTTTT
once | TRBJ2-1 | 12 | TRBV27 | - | CASSYRSAEQFF | TGTGCCAGCAGTTATCGGAGTGCTGAGCAGTTCTTC
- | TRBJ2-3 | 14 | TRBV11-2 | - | CASSWDFGRDTQYF | TGTGCCAGCAGCTGGGACTTCGGGCGGGATACGCAGTATTTT
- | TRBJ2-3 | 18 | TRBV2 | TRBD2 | CASSERSGNSFRTDTQYF | TGTGCCAGCAGTGAACGGAGCGGGAACAGTTTCAGGACAGATACGCAGTATTTT
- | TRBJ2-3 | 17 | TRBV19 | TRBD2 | CASSGGRERPYTDTQYF | TGTGCCAGTAGTGGAGGGCGGGAGCGCCCCTACACAGATACGCAGTATTTT
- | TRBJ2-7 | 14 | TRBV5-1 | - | CASSLLTDTYEQYF | TGCGCCAGCAGCCTACTGACAGACACCTACGAGCAGTACTTC
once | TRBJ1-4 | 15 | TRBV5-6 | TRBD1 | CASSFGQGGNEKLFF | TGTGCCAGCAGCTTCGGACAGGGGGGTAATGAAAAACTGTTTTTT
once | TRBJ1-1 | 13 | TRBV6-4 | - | CASTGGNGSRAFF | TGTGCCAGCACCGGGGGAAACGGAAGCAGGGCTTTCTTT
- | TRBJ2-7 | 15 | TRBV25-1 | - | CASRHTGGQNYEQYF | TGTGCCAGCCGCCACACGGGGGGACAAAACTACGAGCAGTACTTC
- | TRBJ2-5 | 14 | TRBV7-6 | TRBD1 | CASSPRDRQETQYF | TGTGCCAGCAGCCCCCGGGACAGGCAAGAGACCCAGTACTTC
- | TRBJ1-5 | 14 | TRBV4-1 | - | CASSARVVNQPQHF | TGCGCCAGCAGCGCCCGGGTAGTTAATCAGCCCCAGCATTTT
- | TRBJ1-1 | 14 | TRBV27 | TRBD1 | CASSPQGAITEAFF | TGTGCCAGCAGTCCTCAGGGGGCGATCACTGAAGCTTTCTTT
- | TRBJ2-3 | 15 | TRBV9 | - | CASSVLEGATDTQYF | TGTGCCAGCAGCGTGCTGGAGGGGGCCACAGATACGCAGTATTTT
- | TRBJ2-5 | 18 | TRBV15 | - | CATSRPPGGRAPQETQYF | TGTGCCACCAGCAGACCACCTGGTGGCAGGGCGCCGCAAGAGACCCAGTACTTC
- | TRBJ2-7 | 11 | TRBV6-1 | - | CASSGPHEQYF | TGTGCCAGCAGCGGTCCGCACGAGCAGTACTTC
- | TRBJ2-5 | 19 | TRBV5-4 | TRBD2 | CASSLVTSGRGGVEETQYF | TGTGCCAGCAGCTTGGTAACTAGCGGGAGGGGTGGAGTGGAAGAGACCCAGTACTTC
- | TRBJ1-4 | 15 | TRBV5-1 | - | CASSLAGTDNEKLFF | TGCGCCAGCAGCTTGGCCGGGACGGATAATGAAAAACTGTTTTTT
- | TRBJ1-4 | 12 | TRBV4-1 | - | CASSSFREKLFF | TGCGCCAGCAGCTCCTTTCGAGAAAAACTGTTTTTT
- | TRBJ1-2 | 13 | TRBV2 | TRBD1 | CASSVSDRYGYTF | TGTGCCAGCAGTGTCTCGGACAGGTATGGCTACACCTTC
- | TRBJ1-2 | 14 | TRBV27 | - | CASSLHGINYGYTF | TGTGCCAGCAGTTTACACGGGATTAACTATGGCTACACCTTC
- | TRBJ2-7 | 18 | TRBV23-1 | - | CASSQLEVVLTASYEQYF | TGCGCCAGCAGTCAATTAGAGGTTGTTTTGACAGCCAGCTACGAGCAGTACTTC
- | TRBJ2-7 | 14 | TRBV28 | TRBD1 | CASIRGQGGDEQYF | TGTGCCAGCATACGTGGACAGGGAGGCGACGAGCAGTACTTC
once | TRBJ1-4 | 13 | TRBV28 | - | CASSLPGNMKLFF | TGTGCCAGCAGTTTACCAGGGAATATGAAACTGTTTTTT
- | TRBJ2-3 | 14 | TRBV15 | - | CATSPQAITDTQYF | TGTGCCACCAGCCCCCAAGCGATCACAGATACGCAGTATTTT
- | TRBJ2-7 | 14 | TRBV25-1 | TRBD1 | CASSARDSSYEQYF | TGTGCCAGCAGTGCCCGGGACAGTTCCTACGAGCAGTACTTC
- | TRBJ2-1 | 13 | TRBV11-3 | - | CASSVSPRNEQFF | TGTGCCAGCAGCGTCTCGCCAAGAAATGAGCAGTTCTTC
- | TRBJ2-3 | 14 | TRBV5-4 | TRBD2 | CASSPGLAADTQYF | TGTGCCAGCAGCCCGGGACTAGCAGCAGATACGCAGTATTTT
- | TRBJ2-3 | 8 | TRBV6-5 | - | CASNTQYF | TGTGCCAGCAATACGCAGTATTTT
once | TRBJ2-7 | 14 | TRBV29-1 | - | CSVEASKGVGEQYF | TGCAGCGTTGAAGCGAGCAAGGGAGTGGGAGAGCAGTACTTC
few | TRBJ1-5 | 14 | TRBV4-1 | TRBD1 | CASSSTGRGQPQHF | TGCGCCAGCAGCTCGACAGGGAGGGGTCAGCCCCAGCATTTT
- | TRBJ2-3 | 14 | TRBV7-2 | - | CASSCPDLTDTQYF | TGTGCCAGCAGCTGCCCGGACCTTACAGATACGCAGTATTTT
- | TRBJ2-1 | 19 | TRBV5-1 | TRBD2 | CASSLVVAGGPLPHNEQFF | TGCGCCAGCAGCTTGGTAGTAGCGGGAGGTCCCTTACCCCACAATGAGCAGTTCTTC
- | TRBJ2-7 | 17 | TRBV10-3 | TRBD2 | CAISVDGLAGHTYEQYF | TGTGCCATCAGCGTGGACGGGTTAGCGGGACATACCTACGAGCAGTACTTC
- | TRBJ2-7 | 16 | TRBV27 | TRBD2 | CASSSRTSGRADEQYF | TGTGCCAGCAGTTCCAGGACTAGCGGGAGGGCCGACGAGCAGTACTTC
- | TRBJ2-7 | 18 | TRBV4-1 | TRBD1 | CASSPGGSRTGDPLEQYF | TGCGCCAGCAGCCCTGGGGGGTCCCGGACAGGGGACCCCCTCGAGCAGTACTTC
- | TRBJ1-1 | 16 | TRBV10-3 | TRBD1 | CAHSHQVRDRNTEAFF | TGTGCCCATTCTCATCAGGTCCGGGACAGGAACACTGAAGCTTTCTTT
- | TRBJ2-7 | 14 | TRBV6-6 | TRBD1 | CASSYATGTHEQYF | TGTGCCAGCAGTTACGCGACAGGGACCCACGAGCAGTACTTC
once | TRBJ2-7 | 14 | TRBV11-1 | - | CASSSRHWGYEQYF | TGTGCCAGCAGCTCCCGACACTGGGGCTACGAGCAGTACTTC
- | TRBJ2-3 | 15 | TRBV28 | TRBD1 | CASSTDRGREDTQYF | TGTGCCAGCAGTACGGACAGGGGGCGAGAAGATACGCAGTATTTT
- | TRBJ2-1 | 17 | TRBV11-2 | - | CASSSRRTETFYNEQFF | TGTGCCAGCAGCTCACGCCGGACAGAAACCTTTTACAATGAGCAGTTCTTC
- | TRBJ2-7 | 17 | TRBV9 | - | CASSERWGAGHTYEQYF | TGTGCCAGCAGCGAGCGGTGGGGAGCGGGACATACCTACGAGCAGTACTTC
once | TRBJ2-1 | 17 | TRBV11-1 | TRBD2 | CASSLVGLAGHYNEQFF | TGTGCCAGCAGCTTAGTCGGACTAGCGGGACACTACAATGAGCAGTTCTTC
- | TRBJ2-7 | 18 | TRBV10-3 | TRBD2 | CAISPSETSGCFSYEQYF | TGTGCCATCAGCCCGTCAGAGACTAGCGGGTGTTTCTCCTACGAGCAGTACTTC
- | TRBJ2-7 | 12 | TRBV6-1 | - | CASLAGWREQYF | TGTGCCAGCTTAGCAGGGTGGCGGGAGCAGTACTTC
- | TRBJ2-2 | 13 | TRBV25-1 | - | CASVDTDTGELFF | TGTGCCAGCGTGGACACCGACACCGGGGAGCTGTTTTTT
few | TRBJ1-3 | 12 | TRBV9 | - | CASSLAGNTIYF | TGTGCCAGCAGCCTCGCTGGAAACACCATATATTTT